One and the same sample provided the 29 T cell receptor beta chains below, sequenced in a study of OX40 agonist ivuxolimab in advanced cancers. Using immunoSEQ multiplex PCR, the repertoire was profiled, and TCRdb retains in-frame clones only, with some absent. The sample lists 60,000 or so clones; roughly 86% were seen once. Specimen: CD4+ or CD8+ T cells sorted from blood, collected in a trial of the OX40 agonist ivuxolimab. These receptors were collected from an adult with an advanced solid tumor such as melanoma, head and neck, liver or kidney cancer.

CDR3 bases: TGTGCCAGCAGCTTAGTCTGGCAGGGGGAGGATACGCAGTATTTT. Protein sequence: CASSLVWQGEDTQYF. This chain uses TRBV7-2 with TRBJ2-3, with 7 bases fitting TRBD1. The CDR3 sequence is 15 residues long. After removal of 1 base from V and 6 bases from J, the junction contained 7 bases not matched to a gene. Germline V gene data show CDR1 as SGHTA and CDR2 as FQGNSA.

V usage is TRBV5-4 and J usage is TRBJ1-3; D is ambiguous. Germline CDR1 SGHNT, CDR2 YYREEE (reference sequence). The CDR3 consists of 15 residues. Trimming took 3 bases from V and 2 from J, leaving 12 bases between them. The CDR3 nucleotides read TGTGCCAGCAGCTACGACCCGTACACTGGAAACACCATATATTTT. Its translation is CASSYDPYTGNTIYF.

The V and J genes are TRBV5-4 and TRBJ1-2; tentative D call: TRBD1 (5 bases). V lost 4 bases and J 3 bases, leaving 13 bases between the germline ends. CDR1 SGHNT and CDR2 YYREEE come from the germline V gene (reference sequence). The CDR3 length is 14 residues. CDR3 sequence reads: CASSREGRDYGYTF. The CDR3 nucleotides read TGTGCCAGCAGCCGCGAGGGCAGGGACTATGGCTACACCTTC.

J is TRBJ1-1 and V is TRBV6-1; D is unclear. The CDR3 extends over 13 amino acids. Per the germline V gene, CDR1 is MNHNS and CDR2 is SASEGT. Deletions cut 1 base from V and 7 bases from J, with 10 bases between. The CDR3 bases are TGTGCCAGCAGTGAAGTAGGCCGGGGTGAAGCTTTCTTT. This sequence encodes CASSEVGRGEAFF.

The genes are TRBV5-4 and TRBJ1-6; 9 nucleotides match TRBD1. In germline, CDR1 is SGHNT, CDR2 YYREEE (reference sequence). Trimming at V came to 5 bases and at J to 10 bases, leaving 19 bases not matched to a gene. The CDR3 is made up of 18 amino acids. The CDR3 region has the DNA TGTGCCAGCAGTTCCGTGGGGACAGGGACCCAACGGGGGTCACCCCTCCACTTT. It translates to CASSSVGTGTQRGSPLHF.

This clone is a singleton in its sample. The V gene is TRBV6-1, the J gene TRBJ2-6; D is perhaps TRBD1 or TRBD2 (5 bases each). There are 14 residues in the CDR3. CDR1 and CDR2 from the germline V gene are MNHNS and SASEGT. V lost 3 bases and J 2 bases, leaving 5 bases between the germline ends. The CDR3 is CASSEGAGANVLTF. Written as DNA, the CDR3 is TGTGCCAGCAGTGAGGGGGCTGGGGCCAACGTCCTGACTTTC.

CDR3 sequence: CASSPQLAGGLYNEQFF. CDR3 bases: TGTGCCAGCAGCCCTCAACTAGCGGGGGGGCTATACAATGAGCAGTTCTTC. The rearrangement links TRBV7-2 to TRBJ2-1; TRBD2 agrees at 13 bases. Germline V gene lookup returns CDR1 SGHTA and CDR2 FQGNSA. V lost 5 bases and J lost 4; bases outside the gene matches: 8. The CDR3 runs 17 residues.

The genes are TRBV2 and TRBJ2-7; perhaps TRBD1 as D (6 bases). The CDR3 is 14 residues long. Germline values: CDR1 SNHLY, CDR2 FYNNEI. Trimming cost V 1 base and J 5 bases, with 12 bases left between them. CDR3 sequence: CASSEVQGFNEQYF. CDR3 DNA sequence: TGTGCCAGCAGTGAAGTACAGGGATTCAACGAGCAGTACTTC.

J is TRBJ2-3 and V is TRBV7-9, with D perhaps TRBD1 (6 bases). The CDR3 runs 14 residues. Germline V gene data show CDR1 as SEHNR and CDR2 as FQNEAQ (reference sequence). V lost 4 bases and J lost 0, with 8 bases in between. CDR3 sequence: CASSSDRSTDTQYF. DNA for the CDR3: TGTGCCAGCAGCTCAGACAGGAGCACAGATACGCAGTATTTT.

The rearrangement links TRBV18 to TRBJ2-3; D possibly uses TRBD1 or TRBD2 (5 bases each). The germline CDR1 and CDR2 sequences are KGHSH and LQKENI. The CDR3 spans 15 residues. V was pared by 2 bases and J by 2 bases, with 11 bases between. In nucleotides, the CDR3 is TGTGCCAGCTCACCATATGGGGGAACCACAGATACGCAGTATTTT. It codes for CASSPYGGTTDTQYF.

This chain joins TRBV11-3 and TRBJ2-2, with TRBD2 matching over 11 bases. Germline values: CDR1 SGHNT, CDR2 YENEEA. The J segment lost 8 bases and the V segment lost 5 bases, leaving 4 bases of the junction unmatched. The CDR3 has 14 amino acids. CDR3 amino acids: CASSPRTSGGELFF. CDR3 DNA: TGTGCCAGCAGCCCCCGGACTAGCGGGGGGGAGCTGTTTTTT.

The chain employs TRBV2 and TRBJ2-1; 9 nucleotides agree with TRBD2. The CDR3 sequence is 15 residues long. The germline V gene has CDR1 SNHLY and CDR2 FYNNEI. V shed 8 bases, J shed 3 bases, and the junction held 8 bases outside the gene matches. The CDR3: CASVYLAGFYNEQFF. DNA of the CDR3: TGTGCCAGCGTTTATCTAGCGGGGTTCTACAATGAGCAGTTCTTC.

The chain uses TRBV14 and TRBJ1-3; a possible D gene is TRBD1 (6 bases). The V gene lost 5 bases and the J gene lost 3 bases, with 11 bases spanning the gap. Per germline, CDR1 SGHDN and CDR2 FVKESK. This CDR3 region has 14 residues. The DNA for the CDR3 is TGTGCCAGCAGCGGAGGGACACTTGGAAACACCATATATTTT. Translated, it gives CASSGGTLGNTIYF.

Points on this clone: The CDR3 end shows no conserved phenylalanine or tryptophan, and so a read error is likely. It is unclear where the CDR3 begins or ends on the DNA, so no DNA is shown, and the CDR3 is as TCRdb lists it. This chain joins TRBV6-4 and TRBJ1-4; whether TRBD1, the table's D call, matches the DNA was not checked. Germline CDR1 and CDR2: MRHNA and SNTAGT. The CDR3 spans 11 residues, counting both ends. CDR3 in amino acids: CASSDGTPGVG.

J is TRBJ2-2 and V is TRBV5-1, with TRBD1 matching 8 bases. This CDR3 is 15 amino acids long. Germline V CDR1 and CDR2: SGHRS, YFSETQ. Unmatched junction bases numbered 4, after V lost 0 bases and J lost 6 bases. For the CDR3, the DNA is TGCGCCAGCAGCTTGGTCCCAGGGGGCTCCGGGGAGCTGTTTTTT. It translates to CASSLVPGGSGELFF.

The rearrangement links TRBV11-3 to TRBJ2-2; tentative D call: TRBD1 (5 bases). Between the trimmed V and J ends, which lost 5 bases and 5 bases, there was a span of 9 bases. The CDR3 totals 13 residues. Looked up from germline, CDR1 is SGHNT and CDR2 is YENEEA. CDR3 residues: CASSPRVTGELFF. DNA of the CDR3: TGTGCCAGCAGCCCCAGGGTGACCGGGGAGCTGTTTTTT.

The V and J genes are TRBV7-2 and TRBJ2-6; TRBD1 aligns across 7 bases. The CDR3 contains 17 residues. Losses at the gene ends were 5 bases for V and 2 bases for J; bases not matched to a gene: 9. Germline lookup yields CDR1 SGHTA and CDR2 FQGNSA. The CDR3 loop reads CASSAWTGAPGANVLTF. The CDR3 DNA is TGTGCCAGCAGCGCCTGGACAGGTGCCCCTGGGGCCAACGTCCTGACTTTC. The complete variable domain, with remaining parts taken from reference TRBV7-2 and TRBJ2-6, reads GAGVSQSPSNKVTEKGKDVELRCDPISGHTALYWYRQSLGQGLEFLIYFQGNSAPDKSGLPSDRFSAERTGGSVSTLTIQRTQQEDSAVYLCASSAWTGAPGANVLTFGAGSRLTVL.

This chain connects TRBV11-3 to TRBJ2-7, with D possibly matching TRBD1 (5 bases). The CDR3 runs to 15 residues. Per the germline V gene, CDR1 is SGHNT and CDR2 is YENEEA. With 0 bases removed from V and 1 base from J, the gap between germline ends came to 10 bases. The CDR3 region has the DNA TGTGCCAGCAGCTTAGATGGAGACAGTTCCTACGAGCAGTACTTC. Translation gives CASSLDGDSSYEQYF.

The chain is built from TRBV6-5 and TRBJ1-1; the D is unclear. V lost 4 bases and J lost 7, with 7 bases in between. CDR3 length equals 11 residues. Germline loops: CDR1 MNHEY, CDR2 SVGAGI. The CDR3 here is CASSSGVEAFF. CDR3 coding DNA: TGTGCCAGCAGTTCCGGAGTTGAAGCTTTCTTT.

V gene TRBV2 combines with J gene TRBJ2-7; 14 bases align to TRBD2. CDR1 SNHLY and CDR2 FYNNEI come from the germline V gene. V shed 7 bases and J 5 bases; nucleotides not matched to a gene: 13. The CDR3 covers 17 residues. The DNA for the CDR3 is TGTGCCAGCATCCGACTAGCGGGGGGGCGTAGAGAAGACGAGCAGTACTTC. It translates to CASIRLAGGRREDEQYF.

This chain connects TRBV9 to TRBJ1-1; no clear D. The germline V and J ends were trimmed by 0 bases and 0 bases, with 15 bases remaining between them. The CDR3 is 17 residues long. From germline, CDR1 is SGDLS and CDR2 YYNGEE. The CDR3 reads CASSVDAGVPMNTEAFF. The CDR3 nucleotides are TGTGCCAGCAGCGTAGATGCTGGAGTCCCGATGAACACTGAAGCTTTCTTT.

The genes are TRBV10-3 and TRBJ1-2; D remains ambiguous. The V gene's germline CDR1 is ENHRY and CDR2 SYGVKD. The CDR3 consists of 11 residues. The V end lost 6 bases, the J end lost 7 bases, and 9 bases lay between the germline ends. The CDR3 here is CAIRFEGGYTF. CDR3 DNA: TGTGCCATCAGGTTCGAGGGTGGCTACACCTTC.

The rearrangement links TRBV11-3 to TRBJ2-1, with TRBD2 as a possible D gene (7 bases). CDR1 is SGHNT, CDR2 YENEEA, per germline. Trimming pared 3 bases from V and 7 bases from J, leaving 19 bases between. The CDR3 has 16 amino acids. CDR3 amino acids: CASSLGGTPSENEQFF. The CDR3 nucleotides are TGTGCCAGCAGCTTGGGAGGGACACCCTCAGAAAATGAGCAGTTCTTC. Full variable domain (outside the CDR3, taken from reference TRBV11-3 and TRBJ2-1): EAGVVQSPRYKIIEKKQPVAFWCNPISGHNTLYWYLQNLGQGPELLIRYENEEAVDDSQLPKDRFSAERLKGVDSTLKIQPAELGDSAVYLCASSLGGTPSENEQFFGPGTRLTVL.

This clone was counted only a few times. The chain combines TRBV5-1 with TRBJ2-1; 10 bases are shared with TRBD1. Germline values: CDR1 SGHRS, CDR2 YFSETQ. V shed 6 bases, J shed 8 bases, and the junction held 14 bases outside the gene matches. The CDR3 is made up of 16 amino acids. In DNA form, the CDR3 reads TGCGCCAGCATCCTTGGAGGGACAGGGGTTGTCGATGAGCAGTTCTTC. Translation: CASILGGTGVVDEQFF.

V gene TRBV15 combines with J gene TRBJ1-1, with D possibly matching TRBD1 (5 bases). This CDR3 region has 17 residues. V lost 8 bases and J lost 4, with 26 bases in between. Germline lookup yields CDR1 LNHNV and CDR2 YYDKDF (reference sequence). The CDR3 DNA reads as TGTGCCACCTCCCCGAGCCCCTGGGGCTCGGGGAGCACTGAAGCTTTCTTT. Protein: CATSPSPWGSGSTEAFF.

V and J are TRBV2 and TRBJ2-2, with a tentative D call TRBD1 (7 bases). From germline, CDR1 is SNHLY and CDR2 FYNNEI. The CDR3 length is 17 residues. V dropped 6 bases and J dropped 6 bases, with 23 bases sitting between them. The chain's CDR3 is CASSPSGHRGGAGELFF. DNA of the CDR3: TGTGCCAGCAGCCCCTCGGGGCACAGGGGCGGGGCCGGGGAGCTGTTTTTT. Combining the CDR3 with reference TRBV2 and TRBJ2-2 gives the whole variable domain EPEVTQTPSHQVTQMGQEVILRCVPISNHLYFYWYRQILGQKVEFLVSFYNNEISEKSEIFDDQFSVERPDGSNFTLKIRSTKLEDSAMYFCASSPSGHRGGAGELFFGEGSRLTVL.

The CDR3 nucleotides are TGTGCCAGCAGTTATGAGAGGGAGGCTTTCTTT. Its translation: CASSYEREAFF. This chain uses TRBV6-1 with TRBJ1-1; D unclear. Germline CDR1 and CDR2: MNHNS and SASEGT. The CDR3 is made up of 11 amino acids. V was clipped by 5 bases and J by 11 bases, with 12 bases between them.

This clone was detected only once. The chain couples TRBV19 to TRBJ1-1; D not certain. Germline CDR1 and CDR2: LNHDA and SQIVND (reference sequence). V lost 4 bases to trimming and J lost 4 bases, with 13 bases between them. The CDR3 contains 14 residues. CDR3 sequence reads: CASSSIEGITEAFF. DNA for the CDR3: TGTGCCAGTAGTAGTATCGAAGGGATCACTGAAGCTTTCTTT.

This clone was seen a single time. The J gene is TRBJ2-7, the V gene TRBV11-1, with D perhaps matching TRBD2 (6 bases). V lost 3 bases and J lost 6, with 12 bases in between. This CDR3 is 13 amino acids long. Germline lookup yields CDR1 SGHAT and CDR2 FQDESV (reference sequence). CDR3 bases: TGTGCCAGCAGCTTCCCAGGGACTGGCGAGCAGTACTTC. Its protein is CASSFPGTGEQYF.